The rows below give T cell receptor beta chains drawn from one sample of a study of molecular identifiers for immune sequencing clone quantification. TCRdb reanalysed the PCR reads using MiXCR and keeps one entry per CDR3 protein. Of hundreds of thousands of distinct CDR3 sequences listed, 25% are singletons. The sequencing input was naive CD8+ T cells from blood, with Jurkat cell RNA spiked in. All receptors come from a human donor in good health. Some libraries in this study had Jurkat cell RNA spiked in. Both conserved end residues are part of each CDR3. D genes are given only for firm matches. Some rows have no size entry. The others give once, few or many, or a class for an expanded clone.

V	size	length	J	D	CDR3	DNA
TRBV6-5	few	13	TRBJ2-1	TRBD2	CATGTSVYNEQFF	TGTGCCACAGGGACTAGCGTTTACAATGAGCAGTTCTTC
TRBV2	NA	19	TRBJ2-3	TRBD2	CASSTKTSGRSGSTDTQYF	TGTGCCAGCAGCACAAAGACTAGCGGGAGATCTGGGAGCACAGATACGCAGTATTTT
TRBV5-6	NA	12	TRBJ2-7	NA	CASSLQGSEQYF	TGTGCCAGCAGCTTGCAGGGCTCCGAGCAGTACTTC
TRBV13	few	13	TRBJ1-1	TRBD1	CASSSPGQVDAFF	TGTGCCAGCAGCTCGCCGGGACAGGTTGATGCTTTCTTT
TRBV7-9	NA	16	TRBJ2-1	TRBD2	CASSSATSGRYNEQFF	TGTGCCAGCAGCTCCGCAACTAGCGGGAGGTACAATGAGCAGTTCTTC
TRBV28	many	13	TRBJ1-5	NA	CASQGGSNQPQHF	TGTGCCAGCCAAGGGGGGAGCAATCAGCCCCAGCATTTT
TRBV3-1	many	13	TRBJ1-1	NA	CASSPVMGDEAFF	TGTGCCAGCAGCCCGGTAATGGGGGATGAAGCTTTCTTT
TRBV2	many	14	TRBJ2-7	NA	CASSEASITYEQYF	TGTGCCAGCAGTGAAGCTTCAATTACCTACGAGCAGTACTTC
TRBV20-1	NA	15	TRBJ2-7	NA	CSARVRGSSSYEQYF	TGCAGTGCTAGAGTAAGGGGGAGTAGCTCCTACGAGCAGTACTTC
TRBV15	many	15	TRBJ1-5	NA	CATSRDLGGNQPQHF	TGTGCCACCAGCAGAGATTTGGGGGGCAATCAGCCCCAGCATTTT
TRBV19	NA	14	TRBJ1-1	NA	CASSIWVANTEAFF	TGTGCCAGTAGTATTTGGGTAGCGAACACTGAAGCTTTCTTT
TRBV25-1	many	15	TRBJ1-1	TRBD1	CASSDRTGVNTEAFF	TGTGCCAGCAGTGACAGGACAGGGGTGAACACTGAAGCTTTCTTT
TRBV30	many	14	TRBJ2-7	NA	CAWSRVGLIYEQYF	TGTGCCTGGAGTAGAGTAGGGTTAATCTACGAGCAGTACTTC
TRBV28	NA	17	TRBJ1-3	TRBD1	CASSSTRDRSFGNAIYF	TGTGCCAGCAGTTCGACCAGGGACAGGTCGTTTGGAAACGCCATATATTTT